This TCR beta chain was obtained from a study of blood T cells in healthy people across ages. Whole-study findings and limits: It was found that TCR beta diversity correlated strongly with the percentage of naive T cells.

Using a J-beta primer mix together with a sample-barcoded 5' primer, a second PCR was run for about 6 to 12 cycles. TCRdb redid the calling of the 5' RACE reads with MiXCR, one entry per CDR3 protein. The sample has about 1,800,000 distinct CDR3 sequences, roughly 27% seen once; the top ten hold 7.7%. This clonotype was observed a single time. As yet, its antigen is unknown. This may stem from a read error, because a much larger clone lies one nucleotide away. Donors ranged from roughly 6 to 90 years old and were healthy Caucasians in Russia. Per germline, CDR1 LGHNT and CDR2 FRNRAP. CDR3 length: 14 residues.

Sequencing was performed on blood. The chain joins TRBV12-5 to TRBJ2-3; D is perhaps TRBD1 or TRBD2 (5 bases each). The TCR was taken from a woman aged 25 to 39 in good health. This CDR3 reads CASGSPPSTGTQYF. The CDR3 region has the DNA TGTGCTAGCGGTTCCCCTCCTAGCACAGGTACGCAGTATTTT.